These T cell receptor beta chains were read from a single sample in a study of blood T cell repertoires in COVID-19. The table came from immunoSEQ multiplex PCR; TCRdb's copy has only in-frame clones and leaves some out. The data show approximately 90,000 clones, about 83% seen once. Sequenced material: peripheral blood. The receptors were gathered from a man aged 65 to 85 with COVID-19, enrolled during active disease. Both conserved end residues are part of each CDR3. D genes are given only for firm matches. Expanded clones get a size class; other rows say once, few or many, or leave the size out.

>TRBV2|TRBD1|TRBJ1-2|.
CASETRGQNYGYTF
TGTGCCAGCGAAACGAGGGGGCAAAACTATGGCTACACCTTC
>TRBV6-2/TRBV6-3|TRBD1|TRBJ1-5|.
CASSYRQGNQPQHF
TGTGCCAGCAGTTACCGACAGGGTAATCAGCCCCAGCATTTT
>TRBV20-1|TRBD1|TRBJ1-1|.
CSATDRGEAFF
TGCAGTGCTACGGACAGGGGTGAAGCTTTCTTT
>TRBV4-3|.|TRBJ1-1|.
CASSQGGAEAFF
TGCGCCAGCAGCCAAGGGGGGGCTGAAGCTTTCTTT
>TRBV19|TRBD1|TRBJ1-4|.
CASSIARTGEGEKLFF
TGTGCCAGTAGTATAGCCCGGACAGGGGAGGGTGAAAAACTGTTTTTT
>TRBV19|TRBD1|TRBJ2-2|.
CASDTGTETGELFF
TGTGCCAGCGATACCGGGACAGAAACCGGGGAGCTGTTTTTT
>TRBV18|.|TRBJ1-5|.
CASSPDTVGNQPQHF
TGTGCCAGCTCACCAGACACCGTGGGCAATCAGCCCCAGCATTTT
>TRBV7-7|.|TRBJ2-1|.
CASSLNNGYNEQFF
TGTGCCAGCAGCTTAAACAACGGGTACAATGAGCAGTTCTTC
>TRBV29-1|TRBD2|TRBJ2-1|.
CSVVGGLAANNEQFF
TGCAGCGTTGTCGGGGGACTAGCAGCTAACAATGAGCAGTTCTTC
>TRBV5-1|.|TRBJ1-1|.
CASSLAIHVNTEAFF
TGCGCCAGCAGCTTGGCTATCCACGTGAACACTGAAGCTTTCTTT
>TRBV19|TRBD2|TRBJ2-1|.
CASSPRLSGEGVRDNEQFF
TGTGCCAGTAGTCCCCGGCTTAGCGGGGAGGGGGTACGGGACAATGAGCAGTTCTTC
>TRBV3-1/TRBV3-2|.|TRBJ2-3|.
CASSQGYGISTDTQYF
TGTGCCAGCAGCCAAGGCTACGGTATAAGCACAGATACGCAGTATTTT
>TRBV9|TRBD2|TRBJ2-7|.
CASSEGLAGEYEQYF
TGTGCCAGCAGCGAGGGACTAGCGGGAGAATACGAGCAGTACTTC
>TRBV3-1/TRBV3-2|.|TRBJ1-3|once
CASSPGGRALGTDTIYF
TGTGCCAGCAGCCCAGGTGGGAGGGCCCTCGGTACGGACACCATATATTTT
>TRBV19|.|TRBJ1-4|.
CASRTTEPTKLFF
TGTGCCAGCCGGACAACGGAGCCGACAAAACTGTTTTTT
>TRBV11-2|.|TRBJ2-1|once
CASSPRGGSSAYNEQFF
TGTGCCAGCAGCCCTAGAGGAGGGTCTAGCGCATACAATGAGCAGTTCTTC
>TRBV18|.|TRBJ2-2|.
CASSPPCRRTVNTGELFF
TGTGCCAGCTCACCACCGTGCAGAAGGACAGTGAACACCGGGGAGCTGTTTTTT
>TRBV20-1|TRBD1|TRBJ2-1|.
CSASRVGTETPNEQFF
TGCAGTGCTAGTAGGGTTGGGACAGAAACCCCCAATGAGCAGTTCTTC
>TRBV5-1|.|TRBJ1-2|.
CASSYSDSYYGYTF
TGCGCCAGCAGCTATTCGGACAGCTACTATGGCTACACCTTC
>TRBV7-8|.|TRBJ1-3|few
CASSLRDDLGTGTGNTIYF
TGTGCCAGCAGCTTAAGAGACGACCTGGGAACAGGGACTGGAAACACCATATATTTT
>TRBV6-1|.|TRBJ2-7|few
CASSEWPDSYEQYF
TGTGCCAGCAGTGAATGGCCAGACTCCTACGAGCAGTACTTC
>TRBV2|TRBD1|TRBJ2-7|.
CASSAGTGGGEQYF
TGTGCCAGCAGTGCCGGGACAGGGGGCGGGGAGCAGTACTTC
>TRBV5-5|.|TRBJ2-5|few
CASSFGRESQETQYF
TGTGCCAGCAGCTTTGGCCGGGAGTCACAAGAGACCCAGTACTTC
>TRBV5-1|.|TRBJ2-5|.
CASSLGQGWTETQYF
TGCGCCAGCAGTCTAGGCCAGGGTTGGACGGAGACCCAGTACTTC
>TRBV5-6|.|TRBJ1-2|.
CASSLDRDYGYTF
TGTGCCAGCAGCTTGGACAGAGACTATGGCTACACCTTC
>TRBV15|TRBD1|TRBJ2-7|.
CATSRDHYSRDSQTYEQYF
TGTGCCACCAGCAGAGATCACTATTCCCGGGACAGTCAGACCTACGAGCAGTACTTC
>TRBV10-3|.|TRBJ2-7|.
CAISVGGDSYEQYF
TGTGCCATCAGTGTTGGTGGAGATTCCTACGAGCAGTACTTC
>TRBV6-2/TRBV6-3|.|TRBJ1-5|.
CASSGRVSNQPQHF
TGTGCCAGCAGTGGCCGGGTTAGCAATCAGCCCCAGCATTTT
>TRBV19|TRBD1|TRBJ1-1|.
CASSPRQGENTEAFF
TGTGCCAGTAGTCCCCGCCAGGGGGAAAACACTGAAGCTTTCTTT
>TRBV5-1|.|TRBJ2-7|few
CASSFSDSYEQYF
TGCGCCAGCAGCTTCTCAGACTCCTACGAGCAGTACTTC
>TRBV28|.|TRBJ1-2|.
CASSPLTVGGKGYTF
TGTGCCAGCAGCCCCCTGACAGTAGGTGGGAAGGGCTACACCTTC
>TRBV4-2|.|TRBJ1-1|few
CASSQAFDTEAFF
TGTGCCAGCAGCCAAGCGTTCGACACTGAAGCTTTCTTT
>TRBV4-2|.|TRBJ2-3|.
CASSQRTDTDTQYF
TGTGCCAGCAGCCAAAGGACTGACACAGATACGCAGTATTTT
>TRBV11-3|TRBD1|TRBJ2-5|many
CASSPSGFGQDKRYF
TGTGCCAGCAGCCCCTCCGGCTTCGGACAGGACAAGAGGTACTTC
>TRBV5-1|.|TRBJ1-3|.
CASSPVIGSGNTIYF
TGCGCCAGCAGCCCCGTAATCGGGTCTGGAAACACCATATATTTT
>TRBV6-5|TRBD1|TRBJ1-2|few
CASSLQDRGSYGYTF
TGTGCCAGCAGTCTTCAGGACAGGGGGAGTTATGGCTACACCTTC
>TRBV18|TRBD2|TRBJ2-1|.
CASSPTQREEQFF
TGTGCCAGCTCCCCCACCCAGCGGGAAGAGCAGTTCTTC
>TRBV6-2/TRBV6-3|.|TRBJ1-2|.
CASSYRGSGFYGYTF
TGTGCCAGCAGTTACAGGGGCAGTGGATTCTATGGCTACACCTTC
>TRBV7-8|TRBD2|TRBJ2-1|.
CASSRSGVSYNEQFF
TGTGCCAGCAGTCGTAGCGGGGTATCCTACAATGAGCAGTTCTTC